The 28 T cell receptor beta chains presented below share a single source sample, sequenced in a study of T cell responses to AZD1222 COVID-19 vaccine (TCRdb year 2021). The time point label here, explained by the study, means: baseline before first vaccination. The library was obtained by the immunoSEQ multiplex PCR assay. TCRdb limited this immuneACCESS table to in-frame rearrangements with V and J called. A share of clones is missing; checked studies link under half to unresolved V genes, and the rest is unexplained. This sample is represented by 100,000 to 150,000 clones; 80% to 90% of them were singletons. Around 9.3% of the sample is held by the ten biggest clonotypes. The specimen was peripheral blood, collected on day 0 of AZD1222 vaccination. The receptors were gathered from an adult in good health.

J is TRBJ1-2 and V is TRBV29-1; TRBD1 agrees at 7 bases. This CDR3 has 15 residues. In germline, CDR1 is SQVTM, CDR2 ANQGSEA. Trimming cost V 3 bases and J 0 bases; bases outside gene matches: 7. The CDR3 sequence: CSVELTGPANYGYTF. The DNA for the CDR3 is TGCAGCGTTGAGTTGACAGGGCCCGCTAACTATGGCTACACCTTC.

The genes are TRBV12-3 or TRBV12-4 and TRBJ1-6; D call uncertain. The length of the CDR3 is 12 residues. V lost 6 bases, J lost 6 bases, and 6 bases lay in between. The CDR3 region is CASSLINSPLHF. The CDR3 DNA is TGTGCCAGCAGCCTCATTAATTCACCCCTCCACTTT.

This clone was counted only a few times. The chain links TRBV6-5 to TRBJ1-3, with 9 bases matching TRBD1. CDR1 MNHEY and CDR2 SVGAGI come from the germline V gene. V gave up 2 bases and J gave up 4 bases; unmatched junction bases: 6. The CDR3 is made up of 16 amino acids. The CDR3 bases are TGTGCCAGCAGTTACGGGACAGGGCCGATCGGAAACACCATATATTTT. Its translation is CASSYGTGPIGNTIYF.

The genes are TRBV7-3 and TRBJ1-4; D is unresolved. Germline loops: CDR1 SGHTA, CDR2 FQGTGA. There are 16 residues in the CDR3. Trimming cost V 3 bases and J 4 bases, with 15 bases left between them. CDR3 bases: TGTGCCAGCAGCTTTGGCCCAACTGGGGATAATGAAAAACTGTTTTTT. It is translated as CASSFGPTGDNEKLFF.

The V call is TRBV6-4, the J call TRBJ2-7, with 8 bases lining up with TRBD1. Germline assignment: CDR1 MRHNA and CDR2 SNTAGT. This CDR3 spans 14 amino acids. With 3 bases clipped from V and 4 bases from J, the junction kept 5 bases outside the gene matches. In DNA form, the CDR3 reads TGTGCCAGCAGTGATAGGACAGGGTGTTACGAGCAGTACTTC. Protein sequence: CASSDRTGCYEQYF.

The genes are TRBV27 and TRBJ2-1; the match to TRBD1 covers 10 bases. Trimming at V came to 4 bases and at J to 7 bases, leaving 4 bases not matched to a gene. Germline lookup yields CDR1 MNHEY and CDR2 SMNVEV (reference sequence). The CDR3 sequence is 14 residues long. CDR3 nucleotide sequence: TGTGCCAGCAGTTATCGGGACAGGGGTAATGAGCAGTTCTTC. Its translation: CASSYRDRGNEQFF.

The gene calls are TRBV2 and TRBJ2-7; no firm D call. CDR1 and CDR2 (germline): SNHLY, FYNNEI. Trimming removed 1 base at V and 2 bases at J, with 9 bases between. The CDR3 runs 14 residues. This chain's CDR3 is CASSEGGLPYEQYF. CDR3 nucleotide sequence: TGTGCCAGCAGTGAAGGAGGCCTCCCCTACGAGCAGTACTTC.

The rearrangement links TRBV7-3 to TRBJ2-7, with 8 bases that match TRBD1. CDR1 SGHTA and CDR2 FQGTGA come from the germline V gene. CDR3 length: 13 residues. V gave up 5 bases and J gave up 9 bases; unmatched junction bases: 9. CDR3 bases: TGTGCCAGCAGCCCCGGACAGGGTGGAGCGCAGTACTTC. Translation gives CASSPGQGGAQYF.

The chain has TRBV5-4 and TRBJ1-2; no reliable D call. The CDR3 has 11 amino acids. The germline V and J ends were trimmed by 1 base and 10 bases, with 8 bases remaining between them. Germline CDR1 and CDR2: SGHNT and YYREEE (reference sequence). The CDR3 loop is CASSLYDVYTF. CDR3 DNA: TGTGCCAGCAGCTTGTATGATGTCTACACCTTC.

The chain carries TRBV14 and TRBJ2-4; D may be TRBD1 or TRBD2 (6 bases each). V was shortened by 4 bases and J by 7 bases, with 8 bases between the two germline ends. The germline gives CDR1 SGHDN, CDR2 FVKESK. This CDR3 has 12 residues. The CDR3 bases are TGTGCCAGCAGCCTAGGGGGGAACATTCAGTACTTC. It encodes CASSLGGNIQYF. Full variable domain (missing parts from reference TRBV14 and TRBJ2-4): EAGVTQFPSHSVIEKGQTVTLRCDPISGHDNLYWYRRVMGKEIKFLLHFVKESKQDESGMPNNRFLAERTGGTYSTLKVQPAELEDSGVYFCASSLGGNIQYFGAGTRLSVL.

This clone has only one observation. The rearrangement joins TRBV19 to TRBJ2-1; no clear D gene. V was trimmed by 5 bases and J by 10 bases, leaving 0 bases between them. The germline V gene has CDR1 LNHDA and CDR2 SQIVND (reference sequence). The CDR3 is 8 amino acids. CDR3 sequence reads: CASSEQFF. CDR3 coding DNA: TGTGCCAGTAGTGAGCAGTTCTTC.

The CDR3 DNA reads as TGCGCCAGCAGTATTCCCGGGGGCGCAGGGGGGGAAAAACTGTTTTTT. This gives the protein CASSIPGGAGGEKLFF. The chain couples TRBV5-1 to TRBJ1-4, with 7 bases matching TRBD1. The CDR3 contains 16 residues. CDR1 and CDR2 from the germline V gene are SGHRS and YFSETQ. Unmatched junction bases numbered 15, after V lost 5 bases and J lost 8 bases.

The chain combines TRBV5-1 with TRBJ2-5; D might be TRBD2 (6 bases). The CDR3 loop spans 18 amino acids. V was shortened by 0 bases and J by 2 bases, with 20 bases between the two germline ends. CDR1 is SGHRS, CDR2 YFSETQ, per germline. CDR3 amino acids: CASSLAGRLGPSQETQYF. The CDR3, as DNA: TGCGCCAGCAGCTTGGCCGGGAGACTTGGGCCCTCACAAGAGACCCAGTACTTC.

J is TRBJ2-3 and V is TRBV6-2 or TRBV6-3; 11 bases align to TRBD1. CDR1 and CDR2 (germline): MNHEY, SVGEGT. This CDR3 contains 17 residues. V gave up 4 bases and J gave up 2 bases; unmatched junction bases: 8. The CDR3 sequence is CASSSADRGRVTDTQYF. The CDR3 nucleotides are TGTGCCAGCAGTTCCGCGGACAGGGGGCGAGTCACAGATACGCAGTATTTT.

The chain employs TRBV5-1 and TRBJ1-1, with a tentative D call TRBD1 (6 bases). The V and J ends lost 2 bases and 2 bases respectively, with 10 bases between them. The CDR3 contains 14 residues. Looked up from germline, CDR1 is SGHRS and CDR2 is YFSETQ. The CDR3 region is CASSFVQGNTEAFF. For the CDR3, the DNA is TGCGCCAGCAGCTTCGTACAGGGAAACACTGAAGCTTTCTTT.

This clone is labeled as medium-sized. The chain links TRBV7-9 to TRBJ1-1; 7 nucleotides agree with TRBD1. V lost 5 bases, J lost 3 bases, and 3 bases stayed unmatched. The CDR3 has 13 residues. Per the germline V gene, CDR1 is SEHNR and CDR2 is FQNEAQ (reference sequence). The CDR3 DNA reads TGTGCCAGCAGCCAGGGGGGGTACACTGAAGCTTTCTTT. It encodes CASSQGGYTEAFF.

A single count supports this clone. V usage is TRBV3-1 (or the pseudogene TRBV3-2) and J usage is TRBJ2-4; 9 positions match TRBD2. J was trimmed by 6 bases and V by 5 bases; bases with no gene match: 17. The CDR3 length is 18 residues. Germline CDR1 reads LGHDT; CDR2 reads YNNKEL (reference sequence). The CDR3 loop is CASSETRGSGGPGNIQYF. CDR3 DNA sequence: TGTGCCAGCAGCGAGACCCGGGGTAGCGGGGGACCGGGAAACATTCAGTACTTC.

The chain links TRBV9 to TRBJ2-5; weak D call: TRBD1 (5 bases). Trimming took off 0 bases at V and 4 bases at J, with 10 bases between the two ends. Germline CDR1 SGDLS, CDR2 YYNGEE. This CDR3 region has 14 residues. The CDR3 loop reads CASSVGRGLETQYF. In nucleotides, the CDR3 is TGTGCCAGCAGCGTAGGTAGGGGTTTAGAGACCCAGTACTTC.

This clone was seen only a few times. The J gene is TRBJ2-5, the V gene TRBV9; 7 positions match TRBD1. The CDR3 is 15 amino acids. V lost 4 bases to trimming and J lost 5 bases; unmatched junction nucleotides: 11. Per germline, CDR1 SGDLS and CDR2 YYNGEE. CDR3 sequence (DNA): TGTGCCAGCAGCCCCGTGGGACAGCCCCAGGAGACCCAGTACTTC. This encodes CASSPVGQPQETQYF.

The chain is built from TRBV27 and TRBJ2-7; D uncertain. Germline-derived CDR1 and CDR2 are MNHEY and SMNVEV (reference sequence). CDR3 size: 13 residues. V dropped 6 bases and J dropped 6 bases, with 15 bases sitting between them. The CDR3 coding sequence is TGTGCCAGCAGGGTTCTAGGGTATGGCGAGCAGTACTTC. Amino acids: CASRVLGYGEQYF.

The chain employs TRBV5-5 and TRBJ2-1; 9 nucleotides agree with TRBD2. The V gene end was trimmed by 2 bases and the J gene end by 5 bases; junction bases not matched to a gene: 2. The V gene's germline CDR1 is SGHKS and CDR2 YYEKEE (reference sequence). The CDR3 contains 14 residues. CDR3 loop: CASSFRLADNEQFF. CDR3 in DNA: TGTGCCAGCAGCTTCCGACTAGCGGACAATGAGCAGTTCTTC.

The count of this clone is one. V and J are TRBV7-9 and TRBJ1-2; 9 bases map to TRBD1. The CDR3 is 14 amino acids. J lost 2 bases, V lost 6 bases, and 4 bases had no gene match. The germline V gene encodes CDR1 SEHNR and CDR2 FQNEAQ (reference sequence). CDR3 nucleotides: TGTGCCAGCAGTCCCGGACAGGGGAACTATGGCTACACCTTC. Translated: CASSPGQGNYGYTF.

In DNA, the CDR3 is TGTGCCAGCAGCCAAGATGTTAGGGCTAGCGCCGAGCAGTACTTC. Encoded protein: CASSQDVRASAEQYF. This chain links TRBV4-2 with TRBJ2-7; maybe TRBD2 (6 bases). The V gene's germline CDR1 is LGHNA and CDR2 YNFKEQ. The V end was cut by 0 bases, the J end by 6 bases, with 15 bases between. The CDR3 totals 15 residues.

This chain joins TRBV19 and TRBJ2-7, with no clear D. Germline V gene sequence: CDR1 LNHDA, CDR2 SQIVND (reference sequence). The CDR3 contains 12 residues. V was pared by 5 bases and J by 6 bases, with 11 bases between. CDR3 sequence (DNA): TGTGCCAGTAGTGCCCGACTTGGCGAGCAGTACTTC. This sequence encodes CASSARLGEQYF.

The V gene is TRBV18, the J gene TRBJ1-1, with 8 bases lining up with TRBD1. CDR3 length: 11 residues. After removal of 6 bases from V and 7 bases from J, the junction contained 1 base not matched to a gene. Germline assignment: CDR1 KGHSH and CDR2 LQKENI. This chain's CDR3 is CASSGQGEAFF. CDR3 sequence (DNA): TGTGCCAGCTCCGGACAGGGTGAAGCTTTCTTT.

The table lists this clone with a few counts. The rearrangement uses TRBV7-9 and TRBJ2-7, with D maybe TRBD1 (6 bases). Trimming took off 11 bases at V and 0 bases at J, with 29 bases between the two ends. The CDR3 spans 18 residues. Germline loops: CDR1 SEHNR, CDR2 FQNEAQ (reference sequence). In DNA form, the CDR3 reads TGTGCCTCATCGCAGGGGTTCTTTTCCCGTCTAAGCTCCTACGAGCAGTACTTC. This translates into CASSQGFFSRLSSYEQYF.

The CDR3 spells CASTTTSLGQGALAGGPGELFF. The CDR3 nucleotides are TGTGCCAGTACCACGACCTCCCTTGGACAGGGGGCCCTAGCGGGAGGGCCCGGGGAGCTGTTTTTT. The chain has TRBV19 and TRBJ2-2; D possibly corresponds to TRBD2 (12 bases). Germline V gene data show CDR1 as LNHDA and CDR2 as SQIVND (reference sequence). Trimming stripped 7 bases from V and 6 bases from J, with 39 bases between. CDR3 size: 22 residues.

The rearrangement joins TRBV28 to TRBJ2-7; 9 nucleotides align to TRBD1. The trim removed 5 bases at V and 4 bases at J, leaving 9 bases unmatched. Per germline, CDR1 MDHEN and CDR2 SYDVKM. CDR3 length: 15 residues. As DNA, the CDR3 is TGTGCCAGCAGTCTCCCAGGACAGGGGAGGTACGAGCAGTACTTC. This encodes CASSLPGQGRYEQYF.